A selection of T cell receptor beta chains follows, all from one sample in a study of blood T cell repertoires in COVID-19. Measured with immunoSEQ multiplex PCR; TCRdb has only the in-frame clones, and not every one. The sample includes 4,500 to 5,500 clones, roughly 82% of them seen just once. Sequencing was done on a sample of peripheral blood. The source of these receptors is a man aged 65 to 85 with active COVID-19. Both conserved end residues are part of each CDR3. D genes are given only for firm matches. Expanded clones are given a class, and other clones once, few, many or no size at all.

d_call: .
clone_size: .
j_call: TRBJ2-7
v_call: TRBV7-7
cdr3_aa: CASSLSMSTYEQYF
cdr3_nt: TGTGCCAGCAGCTTGTCTATGTCAACCTACGAGCAGTACTTC

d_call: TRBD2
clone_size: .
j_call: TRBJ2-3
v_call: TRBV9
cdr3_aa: CASSVGGGGGFDTQYF
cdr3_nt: TGTGCCAGCAGCGTAGGGGGCGGCGGGGGATTCGATACGCAGTATTTT

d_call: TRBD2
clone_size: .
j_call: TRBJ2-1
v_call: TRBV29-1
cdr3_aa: CSARLAGSYNEQFF
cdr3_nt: TGCAGCGCTAGACTAGCGGGGTCGTACAATGAGCAGTTCTTC

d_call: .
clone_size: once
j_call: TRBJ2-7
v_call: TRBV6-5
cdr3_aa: CASSPRRLTYEQYF
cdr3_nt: TGTGCCAGCAGCCCGAGGCGGTTAACCTACGAGCAGTACTTC

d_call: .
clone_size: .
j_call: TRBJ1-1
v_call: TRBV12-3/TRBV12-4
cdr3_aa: CASSLAGRGAFF
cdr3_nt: TGTGCCAGCAGTTTAGCGGGGAGAGGAGCTTTCTTT

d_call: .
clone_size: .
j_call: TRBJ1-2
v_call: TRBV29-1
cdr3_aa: CSVEGVEGTSFRYTF
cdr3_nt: TGCAGCGTTGAAGGAGTTGAGGGAACCTCCTTTCGCTACACCTTC

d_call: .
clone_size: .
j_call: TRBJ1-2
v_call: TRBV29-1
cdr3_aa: CSVGQSYGYTF
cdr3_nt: TGCAGCGTAGGACAGAGCTATGGCTACACCTTC

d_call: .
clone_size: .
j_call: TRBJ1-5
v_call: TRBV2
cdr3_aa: CASSYTDSNQPQHF
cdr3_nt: TGTGCCAGCAGTTATACAGATAGCAATCAGCCCCAGCATTTT

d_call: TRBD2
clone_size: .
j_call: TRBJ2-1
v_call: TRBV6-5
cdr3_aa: CASSGTSGVSEQFF
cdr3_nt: TGTGCCAGCAGCGGGACTAGCGGGGTGAGTGAGCAGTTCTTC

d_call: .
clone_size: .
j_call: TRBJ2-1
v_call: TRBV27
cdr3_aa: CASSLTAGALYNEQFF
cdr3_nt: TGTGCCAGCAGTTTAACGGCAGGGGCCCTCTACAATGAGCAGTTCTTC